This TCR beta chain was sequenced during a study of regulatory T cells in long-lasting Graves disease. The TCR beta library used iRepertoire HTBI primers with Arm-PCR amplification of CDR3. In the original workflow: The study identified 55 to 80 TRBV and some 13 TRBJ segments across samples. TCRdb redid the calling of the multiplex PCR reads with MiXCR, one entry per CDR3 protein. Clone size and V and J calls follow TCRdb, not the original study. The top ten hold 40% to 55% of the sample, which has approximately 690,000 distinct CDR3 sequences, 25% to 30% seen once. The V gene end was trimmed by 8 bases and the J gene end by 6 bases; junction bases not matched to a gene: 16. CDR1 and CDR2 (germline): LGHDT, YNNKEL (reference sequence). The CDR3 extends over 18 amino acids. Described time point: persistent/refractory GD, antithyroid drugs over 5 years with positive TRAb. PBMC-derived RNA was used for the TCR library. The patient group derived from an endocrinology department in Xi'an, China.

The study's findings and limits: Investigators studied peripheral blood only, not thyroid tissue. Lower TCR diversity was seen in persistent Graves' patients than in newly diagnosed ones.

This clonotype was recorded at least ten times. Its antigen remains unidentified. The sample here was peripheral blood mononuclear cells (PBMCs), taken when the disease was refractory, from a patient treated with antithyroid drugs. The clonotype originates from a female donor with Graves disease. This chain joins TRBV3-1 and TRBJ2-4; TRBD2 matches 13 bases. The CDR3 DNA reads as TGTGCCAGCCCCCAAAGAGGGACTAGCGGGATATTTGGAAACATTCAGTACTTC. Its translation: CASPQRGTSGIFGNIQYF.